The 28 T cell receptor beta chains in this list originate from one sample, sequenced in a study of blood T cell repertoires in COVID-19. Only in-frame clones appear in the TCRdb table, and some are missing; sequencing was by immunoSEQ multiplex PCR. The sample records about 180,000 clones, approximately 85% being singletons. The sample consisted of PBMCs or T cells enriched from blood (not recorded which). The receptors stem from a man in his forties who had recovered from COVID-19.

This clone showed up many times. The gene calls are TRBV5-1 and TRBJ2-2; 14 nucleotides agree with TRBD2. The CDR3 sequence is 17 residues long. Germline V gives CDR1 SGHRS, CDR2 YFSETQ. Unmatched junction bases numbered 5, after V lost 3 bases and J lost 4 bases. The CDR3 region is CASSSGLAGGSTGELFF. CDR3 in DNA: TGCGCCAGCAGCTCCGGACTAGCGGGGGGAAGCACCGGGGAGCTGTTTTTT.

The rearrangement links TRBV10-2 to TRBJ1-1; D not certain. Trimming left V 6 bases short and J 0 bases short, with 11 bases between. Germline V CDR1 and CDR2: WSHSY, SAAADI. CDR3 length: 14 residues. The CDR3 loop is CASRDGLMNTEAFF. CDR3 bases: TGCGCCAGCAGGGATGGACTCATGAACACTGAAGCTTTCTTT.

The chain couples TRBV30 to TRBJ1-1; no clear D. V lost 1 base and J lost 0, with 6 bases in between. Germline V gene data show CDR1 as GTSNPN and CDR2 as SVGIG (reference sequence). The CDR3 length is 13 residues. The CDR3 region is CAWSALMNTEAFF. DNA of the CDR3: TGTGCCTGGAGTGCCCTAATGAACACTGAAGCTTTCTTT.

The CDR3 sequence is CATSDLRDRDRNTEAFF. The CDR3 DNA reads TGTGCCACCAGTGATCTCCGGGACAGGGATAGGAACACTGAAGCTTTCTTT. This rearrangement joins TRBV24-1 to TRBJ1-1, with 9 bases aligning to TRBD1. V was clipped by 3 bases and J by 1 base; unmatched bases: 8. The CDR3 is 17 amino acids. Germline CDR1 is KGHDR and CDR2 is SFDVKD.

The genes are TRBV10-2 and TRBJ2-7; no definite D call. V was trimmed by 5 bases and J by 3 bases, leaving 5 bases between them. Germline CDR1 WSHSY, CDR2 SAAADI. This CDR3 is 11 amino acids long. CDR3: CASSPLYEQYF. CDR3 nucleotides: TGCGCCAGCAGTCCTCTCTACGAGCAGTACTTC.

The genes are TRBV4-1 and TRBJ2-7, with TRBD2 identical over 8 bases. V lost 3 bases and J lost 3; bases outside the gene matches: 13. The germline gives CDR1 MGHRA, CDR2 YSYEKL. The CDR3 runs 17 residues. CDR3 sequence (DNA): TGCGCCAGCAGCCACAACTACGGGAGGGGCGAGTTCTACGAGCAGTACTTC. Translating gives CASSHNYGRGEFYEQYF.

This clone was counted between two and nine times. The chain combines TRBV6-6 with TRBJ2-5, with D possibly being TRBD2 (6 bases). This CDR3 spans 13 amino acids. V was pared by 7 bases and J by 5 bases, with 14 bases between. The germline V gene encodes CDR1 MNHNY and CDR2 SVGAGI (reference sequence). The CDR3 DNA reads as TGTGCCAGCACCCTAGCGTACCGGGAGACCCAGTACTTC. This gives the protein CASTLAYRETQYF.

CDR3 sequence: CASSDGEGGEAFF. In DNA form, the CDR3 reads TGTGCCAGCAGTGACGGGGAGGGGGGAGAAGCTTTCTTT. The J gene is TRBJ1-1, the V gene TRBV25-1; tentatively, D is TRBD1 (6 bases). Trimming cost V 3 bases and J 8 bases, with 13 bases left between them. CDR1 is MGHDK and CDR2 is SYGVNS in the germline V gene. The CDR3 has 13 residues. The variable domain in full, completed from reference TRBV25-1 and TRBJ1-1, reads EADIYQTPRYLVIGTGKKITLECSQTMGHDKMYWYQQDPGMELHLIHYSYGVNSTEKGDLSSESTVSRIRTEHFPLTLESARPSHTSQYLCASSDGEGGEAFFGQGTRLTVV.

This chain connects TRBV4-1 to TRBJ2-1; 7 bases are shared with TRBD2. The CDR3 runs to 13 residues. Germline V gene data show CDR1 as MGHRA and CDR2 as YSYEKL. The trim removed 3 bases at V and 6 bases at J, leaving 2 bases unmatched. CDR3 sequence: CASSQGEGNEQFF. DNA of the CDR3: TGCGCCAGCAGCCAGGGGGAGGGCAATGAGCAGTTCTTC.

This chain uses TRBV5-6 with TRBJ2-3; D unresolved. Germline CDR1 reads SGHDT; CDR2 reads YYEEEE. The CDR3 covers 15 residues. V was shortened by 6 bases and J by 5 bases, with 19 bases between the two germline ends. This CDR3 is CASTQTSPARDTQYF. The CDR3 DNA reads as TGTGCCAGCACGCAAACAAGTCCCGCCAGAGATACGCAGTATTTT. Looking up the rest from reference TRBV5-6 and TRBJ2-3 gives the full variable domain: DAGVTQSPTHLIKTRGQQVTLRCSPKSGHDTVSWYQQALGQGPQFIFQYYEEEERQRGNFPDRFSGHQFPNYSSELNVNALLLGDSALYLCASTQTSPARDTQYFGPGTRLTVL.

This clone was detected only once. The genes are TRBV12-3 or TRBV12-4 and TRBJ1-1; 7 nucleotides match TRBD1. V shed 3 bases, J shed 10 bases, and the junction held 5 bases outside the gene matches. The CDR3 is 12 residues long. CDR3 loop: CASSFDRATAFF. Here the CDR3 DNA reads TGTGCCAGCAGTTTTGACAGGGCCACAGCTTTCTTT.

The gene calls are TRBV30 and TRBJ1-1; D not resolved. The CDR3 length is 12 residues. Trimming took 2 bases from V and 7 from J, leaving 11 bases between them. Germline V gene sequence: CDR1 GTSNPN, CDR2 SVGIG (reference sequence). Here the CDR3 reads CAWSQREVEAFF. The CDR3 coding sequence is TGTGCCTGGAGTCAAAGGGAGGTTGAAGCTTTCTTT. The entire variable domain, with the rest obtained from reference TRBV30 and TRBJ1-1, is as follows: SQTIHQWPATLVQPVGSPLSLECTVEGTSNPNLYWYRQAAGRGLQLLFYSVGIGQISSEVPQNLSASRPQDRQFILSSKKLLLSDSGFYLCAWSQREVEAFFGQGTRLTVV.

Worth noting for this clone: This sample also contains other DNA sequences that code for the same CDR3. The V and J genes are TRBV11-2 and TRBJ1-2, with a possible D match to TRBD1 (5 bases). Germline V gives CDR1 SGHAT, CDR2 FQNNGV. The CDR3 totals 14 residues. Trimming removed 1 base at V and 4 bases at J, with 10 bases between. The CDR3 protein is CASSLGPQGYGYTF. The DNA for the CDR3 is TGTGCCAGCAGCTTAGGGCCCCAGGGCTATGGCTACACCTTC.

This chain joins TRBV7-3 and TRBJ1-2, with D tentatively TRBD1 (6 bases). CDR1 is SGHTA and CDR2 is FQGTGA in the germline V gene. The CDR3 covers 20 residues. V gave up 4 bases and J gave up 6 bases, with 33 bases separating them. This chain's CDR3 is CASSSKGEWPNCQDRNGYTF. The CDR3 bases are TGTGCCAGCAGCTCCAAAGGGGAATGGCCGAATTGCCAGGACAGAAATGGCTACACCTTC.

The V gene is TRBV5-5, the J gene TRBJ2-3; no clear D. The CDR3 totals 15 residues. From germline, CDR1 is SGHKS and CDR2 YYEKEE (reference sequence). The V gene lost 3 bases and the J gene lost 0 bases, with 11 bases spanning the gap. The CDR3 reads CASSSLTRSTDTQYF. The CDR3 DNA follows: TGTGCCAGCAGCTCGTTAACACGTAGCACAGATACGCAGTATTTT.

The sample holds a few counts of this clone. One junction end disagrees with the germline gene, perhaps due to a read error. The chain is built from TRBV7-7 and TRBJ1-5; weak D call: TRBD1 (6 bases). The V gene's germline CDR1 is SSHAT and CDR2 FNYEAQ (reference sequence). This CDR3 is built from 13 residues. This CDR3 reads CASSQGRDQPQHF. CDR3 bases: TGTGCTAGCAGCCAGGGGAGAGATCAGCCCCAGCATTTT.

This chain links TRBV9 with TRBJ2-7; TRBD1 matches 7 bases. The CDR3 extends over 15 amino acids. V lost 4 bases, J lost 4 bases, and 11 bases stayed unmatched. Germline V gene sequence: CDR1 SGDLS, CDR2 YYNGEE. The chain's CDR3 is CASSPATGIVYEQYF. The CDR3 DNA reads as TGTGCCAGCAGCCCAGCGACAGGGATAGTATACGAGCAGTACTTC.

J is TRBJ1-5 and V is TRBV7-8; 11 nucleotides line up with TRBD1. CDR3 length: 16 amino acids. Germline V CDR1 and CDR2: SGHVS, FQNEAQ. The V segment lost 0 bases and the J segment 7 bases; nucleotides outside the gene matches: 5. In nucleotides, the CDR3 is TGTGCCAGCAGCTTAGCTGGACAGGGGGCCGGACAGCCCCAGCATTTT. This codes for CASSLAGQGAGQPQHF.

The CDR3 bases are TGTGCCAGCAGCTCAGGCGGGCCCCTTCCAACCCCCTCTTTCTTT. It encodes CASSSGGPLPTPSFF. This chain uses TRBV11-3 with TRBJ1-1; no clear D gene. V gave up 4 bases and J gave up 12 bases, with 24 bases separating them. CDR1 is SGHNT and CDR2 is YENEEA in the germline V gene. This CDR3 is 15 amino acids long.

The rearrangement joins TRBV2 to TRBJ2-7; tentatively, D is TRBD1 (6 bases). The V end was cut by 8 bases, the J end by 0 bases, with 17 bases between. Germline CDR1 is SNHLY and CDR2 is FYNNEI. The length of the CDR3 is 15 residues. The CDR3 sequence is CASARGKISSYEQYF. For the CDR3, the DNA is TGTGCCAGCGCGAGGGGGAAGATTAGCTCCTACGAGCAGTACTTC.

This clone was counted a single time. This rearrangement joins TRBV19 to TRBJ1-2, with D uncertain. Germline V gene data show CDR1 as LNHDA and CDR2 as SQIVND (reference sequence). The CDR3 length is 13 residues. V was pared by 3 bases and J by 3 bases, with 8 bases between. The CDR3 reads CASSIPSDYGYTF. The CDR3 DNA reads TGTGCCAGTAGTATCCCCAGCGACTATGGCTACACCTTC.

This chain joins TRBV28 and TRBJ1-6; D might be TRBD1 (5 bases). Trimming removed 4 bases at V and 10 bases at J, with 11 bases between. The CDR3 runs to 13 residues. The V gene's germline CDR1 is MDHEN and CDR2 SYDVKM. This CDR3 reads CASSSPDNSPLHF. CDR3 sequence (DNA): TGTGCCAGCAGTTCCCCGGACAACTCACCCCTCCACTTT.

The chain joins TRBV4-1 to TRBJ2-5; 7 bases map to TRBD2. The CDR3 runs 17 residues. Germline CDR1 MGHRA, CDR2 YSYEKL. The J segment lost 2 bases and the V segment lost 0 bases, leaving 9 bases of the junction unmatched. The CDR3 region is CASSQDGAGTLQETQYF. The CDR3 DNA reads TGCGCCAGCAGCCAAGATGGAGCGGGGACCTTACAAGAGACCCAGTACTTC.

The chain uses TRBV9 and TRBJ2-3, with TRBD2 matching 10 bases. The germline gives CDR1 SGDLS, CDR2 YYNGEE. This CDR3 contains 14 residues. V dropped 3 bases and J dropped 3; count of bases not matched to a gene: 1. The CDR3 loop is CASSASGSTDTQYF. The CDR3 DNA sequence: TGTGCCAGCAGCGCTAGCGGGAGTACAGATACGCAGTATTTT. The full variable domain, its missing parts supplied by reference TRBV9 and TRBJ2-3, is DSGVTQTPKHLITATGQRVTLRCSPRSGDLSVYWYQQSLDQGLQFLIQYYNGEERAKGNILERFSAQQFPDLHSELNLSSLELGDSALYFCASSASGSTDTQYFGPGTRLTVL.

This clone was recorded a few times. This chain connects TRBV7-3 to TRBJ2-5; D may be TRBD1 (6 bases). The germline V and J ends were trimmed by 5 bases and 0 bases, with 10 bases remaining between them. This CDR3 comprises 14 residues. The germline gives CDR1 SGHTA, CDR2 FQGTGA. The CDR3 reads CASSQTGYQETQYF. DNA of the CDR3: TGTGCCAGCAGCCAAACAGGGTACCAAGAGACCCAGTACTTC.

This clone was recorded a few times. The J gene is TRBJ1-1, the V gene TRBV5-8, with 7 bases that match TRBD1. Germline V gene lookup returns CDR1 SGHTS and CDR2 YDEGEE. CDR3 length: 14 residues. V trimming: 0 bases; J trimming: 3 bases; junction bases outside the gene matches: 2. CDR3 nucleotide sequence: TGTGCCAGCAGCTTGGGGGACAGCTACACTGAAGCTTTCTTT. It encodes CASSLGDSYTEAFF. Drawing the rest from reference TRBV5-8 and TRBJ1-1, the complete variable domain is EAGVTQSPTHLIKTRGQQATLRCSPISGHTSVYWYQQALGLGLQFLLWYDEGEERNRGNFPPRFSGRQFPNYSSELNVNALELEDSALYLCASSLGDSYTEAFFGQGTRLTVV.

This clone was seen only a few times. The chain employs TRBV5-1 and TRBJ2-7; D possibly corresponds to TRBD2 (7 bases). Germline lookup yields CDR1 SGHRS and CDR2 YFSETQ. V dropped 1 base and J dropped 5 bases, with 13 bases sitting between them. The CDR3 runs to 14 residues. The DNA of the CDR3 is TGCGCCAGCAGCTTGAGCGCGGGGGCTGACGAGCAGTACTTC. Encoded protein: CASSLSAGADEQYF.

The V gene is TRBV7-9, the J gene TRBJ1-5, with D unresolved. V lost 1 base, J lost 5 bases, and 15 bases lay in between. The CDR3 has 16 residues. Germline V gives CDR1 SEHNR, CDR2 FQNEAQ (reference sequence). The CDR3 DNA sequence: TGTGCCAGCAGCTTAGGGTCGACTCCTACCCATCAGCCCCAGCATTTT. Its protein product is CASSLGSTPTHQPQHF.